What follows are 19 T cell receptor beta chains derived from one specimen sequenced in a study of regulatory T cells in long-lasting Graves disease. Time point defined: newly diagnosed GD, antithyroid drugs for less than 3 months. Following extraction of RNA from PBMCs, that RNA was used to make the TCR library. The TCR beta library used iRepertoire HTBI primers with Arm-PCR amplification of CDR3. TCRdb analysed the multiplex PCR reads with MiXCR anew, one entry per CDR3 protein. The data hold some 400,000 distinct CDR3 sequences, with approximately 15% observed a single time. These data are also associated with another study on T cells in Graves' hyperthyroidism and ophthalmopathy.

Sequences were derived from peripheral blood mononuclear cells (PBMCs), sampled at new diagnosis, from a patient treated with antithyroid drugs. Source of these receptors: a woman aged 25-40 years with Graves disease.

This clonotype has at least ten counts. This rearrangement joins TRBV27 to TRBJ2-5; 10 bases map to TRBD1. CDR1 is MNHEY, CDR2 SMNVEV, per germline (reference sequence). This CDR3 spans 16 amino acids. Losses at the gene ends were 10 bases for V and 5 bases for J; bases not matched to a gene: 16. CDR3 loop: CATRVRGQGTEETQYF. The CDR3 DNA reads as TGTGCCACCAGGGTGAGGGGACAGGGGACCGAGGAGACCCAGTACTTC.

The V call is TRBV7-6, the J call TRBJ1-1; 12 bases are a match to TRBD1. Trimming at V came to 7 bases and at J to 5 bases, leaving 2 bases not matched to a gene. The V gene's germline CDR1 is SGHVS and CDR2 FNYEAQ. The CDR3 covers 13 residues. CDR3 coding DNA: TGTGCCAGCATGGGACAGGGGGCGACTGAAGCTTTCTTT. This codes for CASMGQGATEAFF.

This clonotype was counted between two and nine times. V and J are TRBV5-1 and TRBJ1-1, with D maybe TRBD1 (6 bases). This CDR3 contains 13 residues. The germline V gene has CDR1 SGHRS and CDR2 YFSETQ. Trimming removed 0 bases from V and 6 bases from J, with 9 bases in between. CDR3: CASSLGPGAEAFF. The CDR3 nucleotides are TGCGCCAGCAGCTTGGGTCCAGGGGCTGAAGCTTTCTTT.

J is TRBJ2-2 and V is TRBV5-1, with TRBD2 identical over 9 bases. Looked up from germline, CDR1 is SGHRS and CDR2 is YFSETQ. V lost 0 bases and J lost 3; bases outside the gene matches: 9. The CDR3 contains 18 residues. This CDR3 reads CASSLAGGSGSYTGELFF. The DNA for the CDR3 is TGCGCCAGCAGCTTGGCCGGGGGTAGCGGGAGTTACACCGGGGAGCTGTTTTTT.

The CDR3: CASPDKRTSARMSTDTQYF. DNA of the CDR3: TGTGCCAGCCCCGACAAAAGGACTAGCGCCAGAATGAGCACAGATACGCAGTATTTT. The chain joins TRBV12-3 or TRBV12-4 to TRBJ2-3; the match to TRBD2 covers 9 bases. The CDR3 is 19 residues long. After removal of 8 bases from V and 0 bases from J, the junction contained 18 bases not matched to a gene.

This clonotype was picked up many times. The chain links TRBV20-1 to TRBJ2-3, with D perhaps TRBD2 (7 bases). Trimming removed 7 bases from V and 1 base from J, with 15 bases in between. The CDR3 runs 14 residues. CDR1 is DFQATT, CDR2 SNEGSKA, per germline (reference sequence). The DNA of the CDR3 is TGCAGTGTTGTTCGAGGGGGGGGCACAGATACGCAGTATTTT. Amino acids: CSVVRGGGTDTQYF.

The rearrangement links TRBV5-1 to TRBJ2-2; 10 bases align to TRBD2. Germline loops: CDR1 SGHRS, CDR2 YFSETQ. This CDR3 contains 16 residues. Trimming at V came to 2 bases and at J to 5 bases, leaving 6 bases not matched to a gene. CDR3 region: CASSLASSGSTGELFF. For the CDR3, the DNA is TGCGCCAGCAGCTTAGCCTCTAGCGGGAGTACCGGGGAGCTGTTTTTT.

In its sample, this clonotype was seen many times. The chain combines TRBV29-1 with TRBJ1-2; perhaps TRBD1 as D (6 bases). Trimming took off 6 bases at V and 3 bases at J, with 8 bases between the two ends. Germline V gene data show CDR1 as SQVTM and CDR2 as ANQGSEA. This CDR3 contains 11 residues. CDR3 sequence reads: CSVRGDYGYTF. The CDR3, as DNA: TGCAGCGTAAGGGGGGACTATGGCTACACCTTC.

This clonotype was observed many times. This chain joins TRBV18 and TRBJ1-1; D is unclear. Looked up from germline, CDR1 is KGHSH and CDR2 is LQKENI. The CDR3 has 12 residues. Deletions cut 7 bases from V and 8 bases from J, with 14 bases between. The CDR3 loop is CASLGSSFEAFF. Here the CDR3 DNA reads TGTGCCAGCTTAGGGAGCTCCTTCGAAGCTTTCTTT.

The sample holds one count of this clonotype. This chain links TRBV5-6 with TRBJ2-2; the match to TRBD2 covers 8 bases. The CDR3 contains 17 residues. The V and J ends lost 4 bases and 4 bases, in that order; junction bases with no gene match: 12. Germline values: CDR1 SGHDT, CDR2 YYEEEE. The CDR3 region has the DNA TGTGCCAGCAGCCCGCCCGGGTCGGGAGGGAGCACCGGGGAGCTGTTTTTT. This gives the protein CASSPPGSGGSTGELFF.

This clonotype occurred many times. The V call is TRBV12-3 or TRBV12-4, the J call TRBJ2-1, with TRBD1 matching 9 bases. V gave up 7 bases and J gave up 9 bases; unmatched junction bases: 7. This CDR3 is built from 13 residues. The CDR3 DNA reads TGTGCCAGCAACCCCGGGACAGGGAGTGAGCAGTTCTTC. Its protein is CASNPGTGSEQFF.

This clonotype was observed at least ten times. The chain recombines TRBV28 with TRBJ1-5, with D possibly TRBD1 on 5 matching bases. The CDR3 covers 15 residues. V lost 6 bases and J lost 3, with 15 bases in between. CDR1 and CDR2 (germline): MDHEN, SYDVKM. CDR3 nucleotide sequence: TGTGCCAGCAGACTCACCGGGGCCTACAATCAGCCCCAGCATTTT. This encodes CASRLTGAYNQPQHF.

The rearrangement links TRBV7-9 to TRBJ1-2; 7 bases fit TRBD1. The V gene end was trimmed by 6 bases and the J gene end by 1 base; junction bases not matched to a gene: 8. Germline CDR1 SEHNR, CDR2 FQNEAQ (reference sequence). CDR3 length: 15 residues. This CDR3 reads CASSRDSLLNYGYTF. CDR3 DNA: TGTGCCAGCAGTCGGGACAGCTTGCTTAACTATGGCTACACCTTC.

This clonotype was seen many times. The chain is built from TRBV3-1 and TRBJ2-5, with TRBD2 matching over 10 bases. Losses at the gene ends were 0 bases for V and 4 bases for J; bases not matched to a gene: 11. Looked up from germline, CDR1 is LGHDT and CDR2 is YNNKEL (reference sequence). The CDR3 is made up of 18 amino acids. The chain's CDR3 is CASSQDRLAGAQGETQYF. The CDR3 nucleotides read TGTGCCAGCAGCCAAGATAGGCTAGCGGGAGCCCAAGGAGAGACCCAGTACTTC.

The chain joins TRBV6-1 to TRBJ1-1; D uncertain. The germline V gene encodes CDR1 MNHNS and CDR2 SASEGT. V was pared by 4 bases and J by 3 bases, with 6 bases between. The CDR3 consists of 12 residues. The CDR3 spells CASSGFYTEAFF. CDR3 coding DNA: TGTGCCAGCAGTGGGTTCTACACTGAAGCTTTCTTT.

CDR3 nucleotide sequence: TGTGCCAGCAGCACGGCCGGGACAGCGGCGATGCCCCTCCACTTT. Translated: CASSTAGTAAMPLHF. V usage is TRBV11-2 and J usage is TRBJ1-6; 7 bases are a match to TRBD1. Germline assignment: CDR1 SGHAT and CDR2 FQNNGV. The CDR3 consists of 15 residues. V dropped 5 bases and J dropped 13; count of bases not matched to a gene: 14.

There are many counts of this clonotype. V is TRBV20-1 and J is TRBJ2-3; D remains ambiguous. CDR3 length: 16 residues. Trimming removed 1 base at V and 1 base at J, with 15 bases between. Per germline, CDR1 DFQATT and CDR2 SNEGSKA (reference sequence). The DNA for the CDR3 is TGCAGTGCTAGAGTTGGTGGTCGGCCTGGCACAGATACGCAGTATTTT. It encodes CSARVGGRPGTDTQYF.

This clonotype was detected many times. V is TRBV12-5 and J is TRBJ2-7, with TRBD2 matching 12 bases. Trimming took 5 bases from V and 5 from J; bases not matched to a gene: 4. The CDR3 has 14 residues. The germline gives CDR1 LGHNT, CDR2 FRNRAP. CDR3 in amino acids: CASGPLAGGNEQYF. The CDR3 bases are TGTGCTAGTGGTCCCCTAGCGGGAGGGAACGAGCAGTACTTC.

Ten or more counts support this clonotype. As DNA, the CDR3 is TGTGCCAGCAGCCCCTGTACGCAGCCCCAGCATTTT. Protein: CASSPCTQPQHF. The chain has TRBV7-3 and TRBJ1-5; no clear D. The CDR3 runs 12 residues. CDR1 and CDR2 (germline): SGHTA, FQGTGA. Trimming removed 5 bases from V and 7 bases from J, with 9 bases in between. The variable domain in full, with the rest retrieved from reference TRBV7-3 and TRBJ1-5, is GAGVSQTPSNKVTEKGKYVELRCDPISGHTALYWYRQSLGQGPEFLIYFQGTGAADDSGLPNDRFFAVRPEGSVSTLKIQRTERGDSAVYLCASSPCTQPQHFGDGTRLSIL.